This T cell receptor (beta chain) was documented in a study of cytomegalovirus exposure and HLA in healthy donors (dated by TCRdb to 2016 to 2017). Study-wide context: According to an earlier analysis of several hundred of the donors, about 179 million T cells yielded roughly 110 million unique TCR beta sequences and about 280 Gb of sequence data. The study aimed to test whether cataloging public T cell receptors could reveal signatures of past pathogen exposure. Typing coverage differed by locus: A, B, C, DRB1 and DQB1 were typed in roughly 620-630 donors, DQA1 in approximately 520, DPA1 in approximately 600, and DPB1 in approximately 450. Class I and class II HLA loci were covered by the typing at four-digit resolution. Around 300 gigabases of sequencing data and around 87 million unique TCR sequences were included in an early release covering around 600 HLA-typed donors. Alongside the repertoire data, information on donor age, sex, ethnicity and CMV serostatus was compiled. High-throughput TCR immunosequencing, statistical association of individual TCRs with disease status, and machine learning were combined to predict cytomegalovirus infection status. In addition to the first cohort of hundreds of subjects, a separate validation cohort of approximately 130 different subjects was used. Genome-wide SNP genotypes for about 65% of the 666 donors were used in a later genetic analysis, which treated that subset as a discovery cohort. In a later analysis, previously published TCR beta repertoires from 550 to 750 donors were re-analyzed and high-resolution HLA genotyping was added so that TCR occurrence patterns could be studied. In an earlier analysis of roughly 580 of the donors, high-throughput TCR beta sequencing was used to judge whether each TCR beta V gene segment behaved as functional or pseudogenic. The study profiled the T cell repertoires of hundreds of subjects by immunosequencing and related them to cytomegalovirus serostatus. Roughly five DR-DQ haplotypes were handled as single units for association and clustering, since linkage in the cohort was strong. The genetic ancestry cluster associated with self-reported Caucasian donors included 81% of the approximately 430 genotyped donors. Rather than using new phenotypic data, the later analysis identified candidate immune exposures from TCR beta sequences and from how often those sequences occurred across donors. All discovery cohort repertoires had been generated using a single sequencing platform. Across about 370 genotyped donors of the cohort, an average of approximately 200,000 unique TCR beta nucleotide sequences per donor were sequenced, and roughly 20% of those sequences were non-productive.

On the study overall, not on this receptor specifically: In vitro tests confirmed that a few of the cytomegalovirus-associated TCR beta chains recognize cytomegalovirus antigens. Linkage disequilibrium might explain the correlated functional status among segregating V segments, but an unknown experimental factor could not be excluded. Some IMGT-functional V segments, including TRBV6-2 and TRBV6-3, could not be distinguished by the 87-base-pair reads and were therefore excluded. When HLA alleles, especially DR and DQ, strongly co-occurred, attributing TCR associations to individual alleles was difficult. The sequencing pipeline was judged likely to have produced a cluster of highly shared sequence variants as a technical artifact. V-gene and J-gene trimming of TCR beta chains was associated with a missense DCLRE1C variant in a later genetic analysis, and the association was replicated in an independent cohort. Presence/absence analyses assumed roughly uniform sequencing depth across donors, an assumption that may not hold. Cytomegalovirus status was reported to be diagnosed by the classifier with high specificity and sensitivity in both the original and validation cohorts. Most CMV-associated TCR beta chains appeared to be HLA-restricted in a later analysis, and the HLA associations seemed to be driven largely by CMV exposure. In a later analysis, about 16,000 TCR beta sequences were associated with specific HLA alleles at a false discovery rate of 0.05. According to a later genetic analysis, donors in an Asian-associated ancestry cluster had fewer N-insertions in productive TCRs than the approximately 710-donor mean. Broadly in line with IMGT annotations, most TCR beta V segments showed up in productive rearrangements about 87% or about 30% of the time in an earlier analysis of several hundred of the donors. It was suggested by the authors that the approach could potentially be generalized to other disease states and immunological phenotypes. In this cohort, only TCR beta chains were sequenced, and detectable features were limited by the absence of alpha or paired-chain data. The earlier analysis of about 600 of the donors excluded 15 to 20 rarely observed V segments, including chromosome 9 orphons, because counts were too low. The study listed around 160 TCR beta chains as associated with cytomegalovirus. A further reported finding was that TCR beta sequences accurately predicted the HLA-A and HLA-B alleles for most subjects in the first cohort. While some public TCRs were present in many individuals, most TCR sequences turned up only very rarely across donors. Immune exposure information for the cohort was limited to CMV serostatus. Because HLA typing was unavailable for some donors at each locus, only the typed subset was used in association tests. Several of the top co-occurrence clusters appeared to be linked to parvovirus B19, influenza, CMV and Epstein-Barr virus, according to a later analysis. A later analysis found that HLA-associated TCR beta chains were more clonally expanded and had lower generation probabilities than equally common non-associated chains. According to a later analysis, TCR association rates differed among HLA loci, with DRB1 alleles showing the most associated TCRs and HLA-C alleles showing the fewest.

The cohort comprised fewer than 700 healthy bone marrow donors. Cohort members were all nominally healthy when sampled, although unrecorded immune exposures were likely present. The donor was CMV seronegative and was included in the group of a few hundred seronegative cohort members. Every donor gave a peripheral blood sample, and the peripheral blood mononuclear cells from that sample were used for TCR beta sequencing. Genomic DNA extraction from the blood cell samples was performed with the Qiagen DNeasy Blood Extraction Kit. The library was obtained by the immunoSEQ multiplex PCR assay. For the multiplex PCR, a mixture combining 60 forward primers for TCR Vbeta segments and 13 reverse primers for TCR Jbeta segments was used. Amplification of the CDR3 region of rearranged TCR beta genes was performed with a multiplex PCR assay on genomic DNA. The amplified TCR beta libraries were sequenced on the Illumina HiSeq System as 87-base-pair reads. In the paper's pipeline: A later analysis counted 65 million to 90 million unique TCR beta chains across the 550 to 750 repertoires, and roughly 9.9 million of these chains were shared by at least two donors. To remove PCR and sequencing errors, raw reads were error-corrected and collapsed into unique sequences using a nearest-neighbor algorithm that merged closely related sequences. V, D and J gene segments were assigned by aligning CDR3 sequences to IMGT reference sequences. Each retained sequence needed at least a six-nucleotide match to both a V gene segment and a J gene segment. Rearrangements were called productive when the CDR3 lacked stop codons and stayed in frame with V and J; all others were non-productive. Following IMGT convention, CDR3 was defined as the stretch from the second conserved V-encoded cysteine to the conserved J-encoded phenylalanine. The earlier analysis of 550 to 650 of the donors excluded any sequence lacking an unambiguous match to a single V gene segment. In an earlier analysis of approximately 590 of the donors, V segments were called functional above 56.7% productive rearrangements and were called segregating when the between-donor standard deviation exceeded 5%. To diagnose cytomegalovirus status from the catalog of TCR beta chain sequences, a statistical classification framework was built. A later analysis assigned V and J genes by comparing TCR nucleotide sequences with IMGT/GENE-DB human TR gene sequences. In a later analysis, CDR3 sequences and most-parsimonious VDJ recombination scenarios were assigned using the TCRdist pipeline. A later analysis defined each TCR beta chain by its CDR3 amino acid sequence plus V-gene family, and excluded reads lacking a unique V-gene family. To address suspected cross-contamination and a sequencing artifact, a later analysis removed 592 highly shared, low-generation-probability nucleotide sequences. For each public chain, a later analysis derived a clonal expansion index from normalized ranks of inferred template counts within each repertoire. In a later analysis, generation probabilities were computed with a VDJ recombination model fitted to out-of-frame rearrangements, and the resulting probabilities were checked against IGoR. A later analysis scored TCR-TCR, TCR-HLA and TCR-CMV co-occurrence with hypergeometric tests, applying a repertoire-size bias correction to TCR pairs. In a later analysis, false discovery rates were estimated by permuting HLA or CMV assignments 20 times. A later analysis grouped co-occurring TCRs with DBSCAN, adding TCRdist sequence similarity when clustering within HLA-allele-positive subsets. For co-occurrence clustering, repertoires with fewer than 30,000 or more than 120,000 public chains were excluded, along with roughly 5 repertoires with anomalous nucleotide sharing. TCRdb limited this immuneACCESS table to in-frame rearrangements with V and J called. A share of clones is missing; checked studies link under half to unresolved V genes, and the rest is unexplained. V and J calls and clone size come straight from that table; D and trimming were deduced from the DNA. This sample comprises around 190,000 clones, approximately 80% of them detected only once. Of the sample, 0.5% falls within the top ten clones.

About this clone: The antigen it recognizes is unknown. No much larger clonotype is one base removed from it; base qualities were not supplied.

Trimming takes 10 bases off V and 9 bases off J; junction bases not matched to a gene: 13. CDR1 is given as MNHNS and CDR2 as SASEGT, both from the germline V gene. The cysteine opens and the phenylalanine closes a CDR3 of 13 amino acids. Only CDR3 DNA remains: 39 bases, in frame from the first base. Sequencing used PBMCs. The chain was built from TRBV6-1 and TRBJ2-7; 9 central bases correspond to TRBD1. The sequence derives from a woman in her 50s in good health and CMV-seronegative. The sequenced DNA is TGTGCCATCAAAGGGGGGACAGGGTGGCCGCAGTACTTC. Its translation is CAIKGGTGWPQYF.